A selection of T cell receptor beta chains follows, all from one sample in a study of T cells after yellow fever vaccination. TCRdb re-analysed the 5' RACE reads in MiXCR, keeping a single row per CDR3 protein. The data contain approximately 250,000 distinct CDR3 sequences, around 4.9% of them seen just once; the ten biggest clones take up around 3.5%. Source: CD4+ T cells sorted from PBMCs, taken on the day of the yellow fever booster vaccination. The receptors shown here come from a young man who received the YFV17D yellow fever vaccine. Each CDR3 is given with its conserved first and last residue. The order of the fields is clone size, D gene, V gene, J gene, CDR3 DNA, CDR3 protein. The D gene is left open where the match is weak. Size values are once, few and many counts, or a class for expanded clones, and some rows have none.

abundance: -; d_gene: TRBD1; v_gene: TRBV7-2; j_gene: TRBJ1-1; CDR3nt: TGTGCCAGCAGCTTATACAGGGGGCGCCTCACTGAAGCTTTCTTT; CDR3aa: CASSLYRGRLTEAFF
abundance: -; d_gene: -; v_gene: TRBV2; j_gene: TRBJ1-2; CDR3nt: TGTGCCAGCAGCCCCCCCCCGCGGCGCCAGCGAGACTATGGCTACACCTTC; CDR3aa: CASSPPPRRQRDYGYTF
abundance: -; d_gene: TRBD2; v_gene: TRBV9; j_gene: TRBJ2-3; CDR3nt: TGTGCCAGCAGCCCTCGAGCGGGGGTGAGTGCAGATACGCAGTATTTT; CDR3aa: CASSPRAGVSADTQYF
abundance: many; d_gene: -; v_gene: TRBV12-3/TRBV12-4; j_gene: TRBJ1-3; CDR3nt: TGTGCCAGCAGTTCGACCTATTCTGGAAACACCATATATTTT; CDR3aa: CASSSTYSGNTIYF
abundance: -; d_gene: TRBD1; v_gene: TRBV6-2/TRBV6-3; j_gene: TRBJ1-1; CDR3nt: TGTGCCAGCAGTCCGACAGGGGGAAGAGTACAAGCTTTCTTT; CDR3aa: CASSPTGGRVQAFF
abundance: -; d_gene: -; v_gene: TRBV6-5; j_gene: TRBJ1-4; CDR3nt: TGTGCCAGCACTCGGGCAACTAATGAAAAACTGTTTTTT; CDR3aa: CASTRATNEKLFF
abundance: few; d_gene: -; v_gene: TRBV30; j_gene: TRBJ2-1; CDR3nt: TGTGCCTGGAGTGTAGCCCGGGGCGAGCAGTTCTTC; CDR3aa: CAWSVARGEQFF
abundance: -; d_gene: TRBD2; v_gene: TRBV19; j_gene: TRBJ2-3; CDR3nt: TGTGCCAGTGGTAGGGACCTCCGGGGGGGGACAGATACGCAGTATTTT; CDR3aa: CASGRDLRGGTDTQYF
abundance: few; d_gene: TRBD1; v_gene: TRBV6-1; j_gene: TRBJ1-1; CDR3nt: TGTGCCAGTGGGCTCCAGGGGGGATCCGTGGGAGCTTTCTTT; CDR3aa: CASGLQGGSVGAFF
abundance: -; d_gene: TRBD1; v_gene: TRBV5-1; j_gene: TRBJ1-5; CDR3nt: TGCGCCAGCAGCTCACAGGGGAGAGAGCCCCAGCATTTT; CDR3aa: CASSSQGREPQHF
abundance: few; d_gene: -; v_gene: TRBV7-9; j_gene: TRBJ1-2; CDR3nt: TGTGCCAGCAGCTTAGTCAGAAATGGCTACACCTTC; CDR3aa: CASSLVRNGYTF
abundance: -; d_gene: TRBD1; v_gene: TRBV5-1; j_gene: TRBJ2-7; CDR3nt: TGCGCCAGTACACAAGGGACAGGGGTTTCCTACGAGCAGTACTTC; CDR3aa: CASTQGTGVSYEQYF
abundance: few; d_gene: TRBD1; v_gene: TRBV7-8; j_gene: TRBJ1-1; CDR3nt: TGTGCCAGCAGCTTAGTTTTAGGGGGCACCCCTGAAGCTTTCTTT; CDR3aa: CASSLVLGGTPEAFF
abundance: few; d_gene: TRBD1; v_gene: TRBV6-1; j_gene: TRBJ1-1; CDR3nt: TGTGCCAGCAGCTGGACAGGGCTCACTGGGGCTTTCTTT; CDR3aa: CASSWTGLTGAFF
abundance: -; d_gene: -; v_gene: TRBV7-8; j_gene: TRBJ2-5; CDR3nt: TGTGCCAGCAGCTCAGGGGGGTACCAAGAGACCCAGTACTTC; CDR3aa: CASSSGGYQETQYF
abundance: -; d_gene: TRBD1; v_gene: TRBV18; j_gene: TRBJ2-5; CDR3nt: TGTGCCAGCTCACCCGACAGGGCGGTACAGACCCAGTACTTC; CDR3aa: CASSPDRAVQTQYF
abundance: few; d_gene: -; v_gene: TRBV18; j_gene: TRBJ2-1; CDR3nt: TGTGCCAGCTCACAGGAAATTGACAATGAGCAGTTCTTC; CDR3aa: CASSQEIDNEQFF
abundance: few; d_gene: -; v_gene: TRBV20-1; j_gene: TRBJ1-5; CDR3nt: TGCAGTGCTAGGGAGGGGACGGTGCAGCCCCAGCATTTT; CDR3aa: CSAREGTVQPQHF
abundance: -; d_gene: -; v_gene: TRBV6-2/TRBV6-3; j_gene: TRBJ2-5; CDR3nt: TGTGCCAGCAGTTACCTACTAGGGGAGACCCAGTACTTC; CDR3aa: CASSYLLGETQYF
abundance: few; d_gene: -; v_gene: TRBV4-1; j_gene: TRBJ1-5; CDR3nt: TGCGCCAGCAGCCAAGTCGGGAGGGGGGGGATTTACCAGCCCCAGCATTTT; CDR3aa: CASSQVGRGGIYQPQHF
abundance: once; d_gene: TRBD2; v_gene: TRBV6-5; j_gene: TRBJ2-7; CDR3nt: TGTGCCAGCTGGCGGGGACTAGCGGGATCCTACGAGCAGTACTTC; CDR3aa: CASWRGLAGSYEQYF
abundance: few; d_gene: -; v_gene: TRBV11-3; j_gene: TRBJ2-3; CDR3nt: TGTGCCAGCAGGGACGACCCCACAGATACGCAGTATTTT; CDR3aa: CASRDDPTDTQYF
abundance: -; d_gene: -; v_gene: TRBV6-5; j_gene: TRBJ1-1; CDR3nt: TGTGCCAGCAGCTCCCCCCTGAACACTGAAGCTTTCTTT; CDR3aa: CASSSPLNTEAFF
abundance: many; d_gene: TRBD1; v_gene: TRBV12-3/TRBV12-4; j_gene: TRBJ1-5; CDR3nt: TGTGCCAGCAGAACCGGGACAGGTGGAAGTTATGGCAATCAGCCCCAGCATTTT; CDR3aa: CASRTGTGGSYGNQPQHF
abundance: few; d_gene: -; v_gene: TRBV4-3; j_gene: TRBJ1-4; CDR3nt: TGCGCCAGCAGCGCTCCGGGAAGGGGTAATGAAAAACTGTTTTTT; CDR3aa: CASSAPGRGNEKLFF
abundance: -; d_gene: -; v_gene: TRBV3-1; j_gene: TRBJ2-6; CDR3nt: TGTGCCAGCAGAGGTGACAGACTACTGACCGGGGCCAACGTCCTGACTTTC; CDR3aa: CASRGDRLLTGANVLTF
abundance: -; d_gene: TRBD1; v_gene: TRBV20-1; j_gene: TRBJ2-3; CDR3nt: TGCAGTGCCATACAGGGGGTTGTCACAGATACGCAGTATTTT; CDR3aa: CSAIQGVVTDTQYF
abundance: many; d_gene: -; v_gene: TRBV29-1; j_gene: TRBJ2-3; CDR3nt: TGCAGCGTTGCCCAGGGGACACCCACAGATACGCAGTATTTT; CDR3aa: CSVAQGTPTDTQYF
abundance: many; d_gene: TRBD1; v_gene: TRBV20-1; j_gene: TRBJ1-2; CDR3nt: TGCAGTGCTAGAGATTTAAGGGACAGGGCACCTGGCTACACCTTC; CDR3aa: CSARDLRDRAPGYTF
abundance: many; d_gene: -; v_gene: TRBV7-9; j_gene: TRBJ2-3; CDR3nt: TGTGCCAGCATCCCCGCCGCCTCGGGGCGGGATACGCAGTATTTT; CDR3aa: CASIPAASGRDTQYF
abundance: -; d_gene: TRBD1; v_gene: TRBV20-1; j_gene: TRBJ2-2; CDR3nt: TGCAGTGCTACGACAGGGGGCCCAACCGGGGAGCTGTTTTTT; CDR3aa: CSATTGGPTGELFF
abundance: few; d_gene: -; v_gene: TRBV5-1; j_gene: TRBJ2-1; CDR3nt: TGCGCCAGCAGCTCCAATTATGAGCAGTTCTTC; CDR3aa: CASSSNYEQFF
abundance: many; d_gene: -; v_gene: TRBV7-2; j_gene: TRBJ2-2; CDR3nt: TGTGCCAGCAGCTTAGTACCTCGGGCGGCCGGGGAGCTGTTTTTT; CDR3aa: CASSLVPRAAGELFF
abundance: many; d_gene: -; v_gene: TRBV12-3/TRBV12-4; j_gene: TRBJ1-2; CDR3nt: TGTGCCAGCAGTCGGAGAGGACCCGGCTACACCTTC; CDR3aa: CASSRRGPGYTF
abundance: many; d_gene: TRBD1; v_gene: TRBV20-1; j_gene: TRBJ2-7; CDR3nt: TGCAGTGCTAGACTCCCGGGACAGGGGTACGAGCAGTACTTC; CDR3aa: CSARLPGQGYEQYF
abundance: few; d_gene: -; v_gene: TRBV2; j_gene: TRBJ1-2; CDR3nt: TGTGCCAGCAGTCGGGTCAGAAACTATGGCTACACCTTC; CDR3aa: CASSRVRNYGYTF
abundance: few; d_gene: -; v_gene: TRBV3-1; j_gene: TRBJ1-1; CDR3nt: TGTGCCAGCAGCCAAGAGGGGCGGACTGAAGCTTTCTTT; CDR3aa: CASSQEGRTEAFF
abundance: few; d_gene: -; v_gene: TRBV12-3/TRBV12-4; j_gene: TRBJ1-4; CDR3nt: TGTGCCAGCAGTGCCCGTGGGCCAACTAATGAAAAACTGTTTTTT; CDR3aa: CASSARGPTNEKLFF
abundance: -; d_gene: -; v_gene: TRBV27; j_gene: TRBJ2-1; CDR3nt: TGTGCCAGCAGTTCAGTCTTTAGCGCAGGTCCCTCCTACAATGAGCAGTTCTTC; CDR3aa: CASSSVFSAGPSYNEQFF
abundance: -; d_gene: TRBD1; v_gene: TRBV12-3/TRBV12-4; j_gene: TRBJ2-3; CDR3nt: TGTGCCAGCAGGTGGGCAGGGGGCGCAGATACGCAGTATTTT; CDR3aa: CASRWAGGADTQYF
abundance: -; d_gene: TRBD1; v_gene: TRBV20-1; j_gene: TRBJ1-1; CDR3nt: TGCAGTGCCGGACAGGGCCGCCCTGAAGCTTTCTTT; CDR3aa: CSAGQGRPEAFF
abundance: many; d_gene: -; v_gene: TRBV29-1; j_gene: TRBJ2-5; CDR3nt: TGCAGCGTCGTAGGGACCCTGCTTAAAGAGACCCAGTACTTC; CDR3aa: CSVVGTLLKETQYF
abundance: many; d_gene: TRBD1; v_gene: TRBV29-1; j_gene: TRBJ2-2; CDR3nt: TGCACCCAGACAGGGGGGGTCGGCGGGGAGCTGTTTTTT; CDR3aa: CTQTGGVGGELFF
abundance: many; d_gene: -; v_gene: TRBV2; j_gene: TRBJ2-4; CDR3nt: TGTGCCAGCAGGATGGACATTCAGTACTTC; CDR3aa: CASRMDIQYF
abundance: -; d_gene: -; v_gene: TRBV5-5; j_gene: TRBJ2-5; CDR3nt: TGTGCCAGCAGCTTGCTCACCCTAGGAAGTGACCAGTACTTC; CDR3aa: CASSLLTLGSDQYF
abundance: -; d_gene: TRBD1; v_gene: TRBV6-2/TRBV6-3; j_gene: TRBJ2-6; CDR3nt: TGTGCCAGCACCCGATGGGGGACAGGGCGCTCTGGGGCCAACGTCCTGACTTTC; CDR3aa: CASTRWGTGRSGANVLTF
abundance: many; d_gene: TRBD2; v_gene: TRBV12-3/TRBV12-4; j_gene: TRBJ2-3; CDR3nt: TGTGCCAGCAGTCCTCGACTAGCGGGGGGAGATACGCAGTATTTT; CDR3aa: CASSPRLAGGDTQYF
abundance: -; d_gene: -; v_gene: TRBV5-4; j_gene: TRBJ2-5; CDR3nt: TGTGCCAGCAGCCCCGGGGGTGTCGCGGCCCAGTACTTC; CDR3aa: CASSPGGVAAQYF
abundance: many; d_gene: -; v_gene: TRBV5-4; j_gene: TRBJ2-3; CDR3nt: TGTGCCAGCAGTCCGAAGGACAGAAGCACAGATACGCAGTATTTT; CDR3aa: CASSPKDRSTDTQYF
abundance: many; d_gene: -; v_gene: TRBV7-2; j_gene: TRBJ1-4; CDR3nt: TGTGCCAGCAGCCCACGGGTGGGTGGTGCAGGGGAAAAACTGTTTTTT; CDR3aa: CASSPRVGGAGEKLFF
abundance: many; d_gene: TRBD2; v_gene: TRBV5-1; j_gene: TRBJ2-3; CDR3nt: TGCGCCAGCAGCCCGGAGGGGCTAGCGGGGGGGCGCAATACGCAGTATTTT; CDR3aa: CASSPEGLAGGRNTQYF
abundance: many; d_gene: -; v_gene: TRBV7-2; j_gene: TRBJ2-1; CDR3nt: TGTGCCAGCAGCTTATCCCCAGCGAAGCAGGAGCAGTTCTTC; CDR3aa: CASSLSPAKQEQFF
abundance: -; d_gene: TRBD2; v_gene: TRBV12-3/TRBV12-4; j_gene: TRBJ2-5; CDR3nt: TGTGCCAGCAGTCCTCGGACTAGCGGGGGTAAGACCCAGTACTTC; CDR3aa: CASSPRTSGGKTQYF
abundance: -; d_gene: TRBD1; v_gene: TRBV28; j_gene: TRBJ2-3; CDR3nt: TGTGCCAGCCCCGGGACAGGGTTTACAGATACGCAGTATTTT; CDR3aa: CASPGTGFTDTQYF
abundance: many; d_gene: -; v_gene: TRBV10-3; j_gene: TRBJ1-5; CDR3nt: TGTGCCATCAGTGATGGGACCCGGGGAGGTCAGCCCCAGCATTTT; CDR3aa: CAISDGTRGGQPQHF
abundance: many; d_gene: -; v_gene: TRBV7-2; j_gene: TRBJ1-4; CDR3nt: TGTGCCAGCAGCTTAGTACACGGAATGAATGAAAAACTGTTTTTT; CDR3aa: CASSLVHGMNEKLFF
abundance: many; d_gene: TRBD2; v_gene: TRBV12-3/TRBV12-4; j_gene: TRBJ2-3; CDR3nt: TGTGCCAGCAGTTTATCTTACCGGGGGGTAGATACGCAGTATTTT; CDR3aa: CASSLSYRGVDTQYF
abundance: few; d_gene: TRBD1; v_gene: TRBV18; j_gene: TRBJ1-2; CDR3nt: TGTGCCAGCTCACCTTTAACCGGGACAGGGTTAGACTATGGCTACACCTTC; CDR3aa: CASSPLTGTGLDYGYTF
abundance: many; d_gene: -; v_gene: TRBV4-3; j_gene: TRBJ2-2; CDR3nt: TGCGCCAGCACCATACAGACGAACACCGGGGAGCTGTTTTTT; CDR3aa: CASTIQTNTGELFF
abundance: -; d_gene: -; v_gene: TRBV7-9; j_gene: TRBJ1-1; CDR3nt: TGTGCCAGCAGCTTATTAATGGGCACTGAAGCTTTCTTT; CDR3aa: CASSLLMGTEAFF